This T cell receptor (beta chain) emerged from a study of blood T cell repertoires in COVID-19. On the study more broadly: Sites in the United States, Italy and Spain provided acute and convalescent COVID-19 samples. The analysed material was cDNA or gDNA that came from T cells, B-cell-depleted T cells, or PBMCs.

Enrolled during active infection, Seattle patients were then followed longitudinally. The CDR3 is 16 amino acids. Per germline, CDR1 LNHDA and CDR2 SQIVND (reference sequence). Trimming removed 6 bases from V and 7 bases from J; junction bases left unmatched: 12. As originally analysed: Nucleated cell counts were estimated from reference gene primer amplification. Assay: immunoSEQ multiplex PCR; the TCRdb copy retains only in-frame clones and omits some. V, J and clone size reflect that table, while D and trimming were determined from the DNA. The data show roughly 78,000 clones, 75% to 90% seen once.

The sample was peripheral blood. The V gene is TRBV19, the J gene TRBJ2-1, with 10 bases lining up with TRBD2. The TCR originated in a man in his fifties with COVID-19, enrolled during active disease. CDR3 sequence reads: CASRYQGLADLNEQFF. The CDR3 DNA follows: TGTGCCAGTAGATACCAAGGACTAGCGGATTTAAATGAGCAGTTCTTC.